Listed below are T cell receptor beta chains from one sample, sequenced in a study of blood T cells in healthy people across ages. A single record per CDR3 protein comes from TCRdb applying MiXCR to the 5' RACE reads. The sample consists of about 1.6 million distinct CDR3 sequences, approximately 32% of them appearing once. Sequenced material: blood. Receptors originate from a woman aged 30 to 39 in good health. The CDR3 runs from the conserved cysteine through the conserved F or W. The order of the fields is CDR3 length, clone size, J gene, V gene, D gene, CDR3 DNA, CDR3 protein. The D gene is left open where the match is weak. Some rows have no size entry. The others give once, few or many, or a class for an expanded clone.

13,-,TRBJ1-1,TRBV20-1,TRBD1,TGCAGTGCCACAACAGGGGGCGACACTGAAGCTTTCTTT,CSATTGGDTEAFF
17,-,TRBJ2-3,TRBV7-3,-,TGTGCCAGCAGCTTAATAGGTGTAGCGGAAAACACAGATACGCAGTATTTT,CASSLIGVAENTDTQYF
12,few,TRBJ2-1,TRBV12-3/TRBV12-4,-,TGTGCCAGCAGTCCACAGGGTCTTCAGCAGTTCTTC,CASSPQGLQQFF
15,-,TRBJ2-7,TRBV20-1,-,TGCAGTGCTAGGGGCCAGGGTTGGCCCCTCTACGAGCAGTACTTC,CSARGQGWPLYEQYF
16,few,TRBJ2-1,TRBV12-3/TRBV12-4,-,TGTGCCAGCAGTTTAGTTTCCCTAGCCGCCCACGGAGAGCAGTTCTTC,CASSLVSLAAHGEQFF
12,-,TRBJ1-2,TRBV29-1,TRBD1,TGCAGCGCAGGACAGGCTAACTATGGCTACACCTTC,CSAGQANYGYTF
14,-,TRBJ1-1,TRBV13,TRBD1,TGTGCCAGCAGCATCCAGGGGGCTCAGACTGAAGCTTTCTTT,CASSIQGAQTEAFF
16,-,TRBJ2-2,TRBV10-3,-,TGTGCCATCCGGGACGGGCCCGAGTTAGGGGCCGGGGAGCAGTTTTTT,CAIRDGPELGAGEQFF
14,few,TRBJ2-3,TRBV20-1,-,TGCAGTGCTAGTGAGGGAGCGGGCACAGATACGCAGTATTTT,CSASEGAGTDTQYF
16,-,TRBJ2-1,TRBV10-3,TRBD2,TGTGCCATCAGTGAGCCCCCCGGGACTAGTGTCAATGAGCAGTTCTTC,CAISEPPGTSVNEQFF
13,few,TRBJ2-3,TRBV20-1,TRBD1,TGCAGTGCTAACAGGGGGCGCGCAGATACGCAGTATTTT,CSANRGRADTQYF
15,-,TRBJ2-1,TRBV24-1,-,TGTGCCACCAGTGATTCCCCTTTTCCTTTCGATGAGCAGTTCTTC,CATSDSPFPFDEQFF
18,few,TRBJ2-3,TRBV5-1,TRBD1,TGCGCCAGCAGCTCGAAACTCCCGACAGGGGGAAGTACAGATACGCAGTATTTT,CASSSKLPTGGSTDTQYF
14,many,TRBJ2-5,TRBV6-1,-,TGTGCCAGCAGTCCGGGACCGGCCTCAGTGGCCCAGTACTTC,CASSPGPASVAQYF
16,-,TRBJ2-7,TRBV5-5,-,TGTGCCAGCAGCTACTCCCCGGACAGCCTATCCTACGAGCAGTACTTC,CASSYSPDSLSYEQYF
15,many,TRBJ2-3,TRBV7-2,TRBD2,TGTGCCAGCAGCGGGACTAGCGGGAAGGGCCATACGCAGTATTTT,CASSGTSGKGHTQYF
14,few,TRBJ2-3,TRBV27,-,TGTGCCAGCAGTACGACACCTAACACAGATACGCAGTATTTT,CASSTTPNTDTQYF
14,-,TRBJ2-3,TRBV10-3,TRBD2,TGTGCCATCAGTCTAGCGGGAGGATCAGATACGCAGTATTTT,CAISLAGGSDTQYF
14,-,TRBJ1-2,TRBV18,-,TGTGCCAGCTCACTGTCCTCGGGAGAGGGGGGCTACACCTTC,CASSLSSGEGGYTF
14,few,TRBJ2-3,TRBV20-1,TRBD1,TGCAGTGCCAGGACAGGGGACGGCACAGATACGCAGTATTTT,CSARTGDGTDTQYF
14,many,TRBJ2-5,TRBV4-1,-,TGCGCCAGCAGCCAAGATGGGGGACCAGAGACCCAGTACTTC,CASSQDGGPETQYF
14,few,TRBJ2-1,TRBV28,-,TGTGCCAGTAGTTTATTGACAAGGAACAATGAGCAGTTCTTC,CASSLLTRNNEQFF
13,-,TRBJ2-7,TRBV6-2/TRBV6-3,-,TGTGCCAGCAGTTATCTTGGAGGCCACGAGCAGTACTTC,CASSYLGGHEQYF
11,-,TRBJ1-1,TRBV20-1,-,TGCAGTGCCCCCGAACGAACTGAAGCTTTCTTT,CSAPERTEAFF
15,few,TRBJ2-3,TRBV30,-,TGTGCCTGGACTGGTAGGGCGGTTAGCACAGATACGCAGTATTTT,CAWTGRAVSTDTQYF
14,few,TRBJ2-3,TRBV29-1,TRBD2,TGCAGCGTACCGACTAGCGGATTCACAGATACGCAGTATTTT,CSVPTSGFTDTQYF